The next 22 T cell receptor beta chains were all read from a single sample in a study of Ad26.COV2.S vaccination and SARS-CoV-2 variants. The sample's treatment: some 20 received Ad26.COV2.S at low or high dose, single or two shots; roughly five received placebo; per-sample allocation not given. Repertoires come from day 63 after the first vaccine or placebo injection. TCRdb keeps only in-frame clones here, not all; method: immunoSEQ multiplex PCR. The sample includes about 680,000 clones, roughly 90% of them seen just once. The specimen comprised peripheral blood, sampled in a trial of Ad26.COV2.S vaccine versus placebo. Receptors were obtained from a person aged 18 to 59 who received the Ad26.COV2.S COVID-19 vaccine or a placebo.

This clone was picked up many times. The genes are TRBV6-2 or TRBV6-3 and TRBJ2-6; D remains ambiguous. Germline lookup yields CDR1 MNHEY and CDR2 SVGEGT. CDR3 size: 17 residues. V was clipped by 0 bases and J by 0 bases, with 9 bases between them. CDR3 coding DNA: TGTGCCAGCAGTTACTCGTACAGCTACTCTGGGGCCAACGTCCTGACTTTC. This encodes CASSYSYSYSGANVLTF.

This chain links TRBV6-1 with TRBJ1-4; D not resolved. The CDR3 runs 14 residues. The V gene lost 3 bases and the J gene lost 7 bases, with 12 bases spanning the gap. Germline loops: CDR1 MNHNS, CDR2 SASEGT. The CDR3 DNA follows: TGTGCCAGCAGTGAGTCGTGGGCGGGTGAAAAACTGTTTTTT. Its translation: CASSESWAGEKLFF.

The rearrangement links TRBV24-1 to TRBJ2-3; D is perhaps TRBD1 or TRBD2 (5 bases each). Germline V lookup: CDR1 KGHDR, CDR2 SFDVKD. Between the trimmed V and J ends, which lost 4 bases and 7 bases, there was a span of 11 bases. The length of the CDR3 is 13 residues. The CDR3 loop is CATSDPGRHTQYF. For the CDR3, the DNA is TGTGCCACCAGTGACCCGGGACGGCATACGCAGTATTTT.

This rearrangement joins TRBV5-1 to TRBJ2-3, with D uncertain. Germline V gene data show CDR1 as SGHRS and CDR2 as YFSETQ. V was shortened by 2 bases and J by 0 bases, with 4 bases between the two germline ends. The CDR3 loop spans 13 amino acids. CDR3 region: CASSLTSTDTQYF. The DNA of the CDR3 is TGCGCCAGCAGCTTAACGAGCACAGATACGCAGTATTTT.

This sequence joins TRBV5-1 and TRBJ1-6; no clear D. The V and J ends lost 1 base and 9 bases respectively, with 11 bases between them. The germline V gene encodes CDR1 SGHRS and CDR2 YFSETQ. The CDR3 covers 14 residues. DNA for the CDR3: TGCGCCAGCAGCTTGACGGACGGTAGTTCACCCCTCCACTTT. Protein product: CASSLTDGSSPLHF.

V gene TRBV12-5 combines with J gene TRBJ1-1; D remains ambiguous. Germline V gene lookup returns CDR1 LGHNT and CDR2 FRNRAP. V lost 5 bases to trimming and J lost 1 base, with 8 bases between them. The CDR3 is 13 residues long. The CDR3 DNA reads as TGTGCTAGTGGTGCCAACTCGAACACTGAAGCTTTCTTT. This encodes CASGANSNTEAFF.

The V gene is TRBV18, the J gene TRBJ2-1; 9 nucleotides match TRBD2. Germline V gene data show CDR1 as KGHSH and CDR2 as LQKENI. V lost 2 bases and J lost 6; bases outside the gene matches: 8. The CDR3 extends over 16 amino acids. The CDR3 DNA reads as TGTGCCAGCTCACCAGTAATAGCGGGAGAAGGCAATGAGCAGTTCTTC. The encoded protein is CASSPVIAGEGNEQFF. The entire variable domain, with the rest obtained from reference TRBV18 and TRBJ2-1, is as follows: NAGVMQNPRHLVRRRGQEARLRCSPMKGHSHVYWYRQLPEEGLKFMVYLQKENIIDESGMPKERFSAEFPKEGPSILRIQQVVRGDSAAYFCASSPVIAGEGNEQFFGPGTRLTVL.

V and J are TRBV2 and TRBJ1-5, with D unclear. Germline V lookup: CDR1 SNHLY, CDR2 FYNNEI. V gave up 6 bases and J gave up 2 bases, with 11 bases separating them. This CDR3 is built from 14 residues. The CDR3 bases are TGTGCCAGCAGCGCTACACGGGGCAATCAGCCCCAGCATTTT. This gives the protein CASSATRGNQPQHF.

The rearrangement joins TRBV6-2 or TRBV6-3 to TRBJ2-7, with D tentatively TRBD2 (6 bases). CDR1 is MNHEY and CDR2 is SVGEGT in the germline V gene. This CDR3 has 17 amino acids. V shed 2 bases and J shed 1 base, with 18 bases lying between them. CDR3 region: CASSYGAGGAGSYEQYF. In DNA form, the CDR3 reads TGTGCCAGCAGTTACGGGGCTGGCGGGGCCGGTTCCTACGAGCAGTACTTC.

The sample holds many counts of this clone. The chain is built from TRBV4-2 and TRBJ1-2, with no clear D. The CDR3 is made up of 14 amino acids. The germline CDR1 and CDR2 sequences are LGHNA and YNFKEQ. With 4 bases removed from V and 4 bases from J, the gap between germline ends came to 13 bases. CDR3 sequence (DNA): TGTGCCAGCAGCCCACCCACCGTGGGCTATGGCTACACCTTC. Translating it yields CASSPPTVGYGYTF.

This chain links TRBV27 with TRBJ1-2; D not resolved. V was trimmed by 5 bases and J by 4 bases, leaving 17 bases between them. Germline V gene lookup returns CDR1 MNHEY and CDR2 SMNVEV (reference sequence). The CDR3 has 15 residues. CDR3 DNA: TGTGCCAGCAGTGCCCTCCGGACGGATATCTATGGCTACACCTTC. This codes for CASSALRTDIYGYTF.

The chain combines TRBV10-3 with TRBJ1-2, with 7 nucleotides matching TRBD1. The germline CDR1 and CDR2 sequences are ENHRY and SYGVKD. The CDR3 covers 15 residues. V shed 3 bases, J shed 3 bases, and the junction held 7 bases outside the gene matches. CDR3 sequence reads: CAISDPTGIHYGYTF. In DNA, the CDR3 is TGTGCCATCAGTGACCCGACAGGGATCCACTATGGCTACACCTTC.

This clone was seen only once. This sequence joins TRBV7-9 and TRBJ1-4; D possibly corresponds to TRBD1 (5 bases). The germline CDR1 and CDR2 sequences are SEHNR and FQNEAQ (reference sequence). V was cut by 10 bases and J by 3 bases, with 15 bases left in between. This CDR3 is 14 amino acids long. This chain's CDR3 is CATSRVGANEKLFF. Written as DNA, the CDR3 is TGTGCCACCAGTAGGGTGGGGGCTAATGAAAAACTGTTTTTT.

This chain uses TRBV6-5 with TRBJ2-5; 10 bases are a match to TRBD1. Germline lookup yields CDR1 MNHEY and CDR2 SVGAGI. Trimming cost V 4 bases and J 4 bases; bases outside gene matches: 6. CDR3 length: 15 residues. CDR3 residues: CASSSRDRGPETQYF. In nucleotides, the CDR3 is TGTGCCAGCAGTTCACGGGACAGGGGCCCAGAGACCCAGTACTTC.

The chain joins TRBV30 to TRBJ1-1; the D is unclear. The CDR3 loop spans 13 amino acids. V was clipped by 2 bases and J by 5 bases, with 12 bases between them. Looked up from germline, CDR1 is GTSNPN and CDR2 is SVGIG (reference sequence). This CDR3 reads CAWSPGPTTEAFF. The CDR3 region has the DNA TGTGCCTGGAGTCCCGGGCCGACTACTGAAGCTTTCTTT.

Here the CDR3 reads CASSKDGERNTEAFF. CDR3 DNA: TGCGCCAGCAGTAAGGACGGCGAAAGGAACACTGAAGCTTTCTTT. The chain has TRBV10-1 and TRBJ1-1; D not resolved. Germline CDR1 is WNHNN and CDR2 is SYGVQD (reference sequence). The CDR3 contains 15 residues. V lost 5 bases and J 1 base, leaving 14 bases between the germline ends.

This chain uses TRBV24-1 with TRBJ2-5; a weak D match, TRBD1 (6 bases). This CDR3 is built from 10 residues. CDR1 and CDR2 (germline): KGHDR, SFDVKD. The germline V and J ends were trimmed by 11 bases and 9 bases, with 12 bases remaining between them. The CDR3 bases are TGTGCCATCGGGGACACCCCCCAGTACTTC. It specifies CAIGDTPQYF.

In the case of this clone: Other DNA variants within this sample encode the same CDR3. This chain uses TRBV24-1 with TRBJ2-1; no firm D call. Trimming stripped 9 bases from V and 4 bases from J, with 6 bases between. This CDR3 has 11 amino acids. CDR1 KGHDR and CDR2 SFDVKD come from the germline V gene. CDR3: CATSSYNEQFF. The CDR3, as DNA: TGTGCCACCTCCTCGTACAATGAGCAGTTCTTC.

On this clone itself: The same CDR3 is also encoded by other DNA sequences in this sample. This sequence joins TRBV9 and TRBJ2-7; D is unresolved. From germline, CDR1 is SGDLS and CDR2 YYNGEE. V shed 0 bases and J shed 0 bases, with 7 bases lying between them. CDR3 size: 14 residues. The DNA for the CDR3 is TGTGCCAGCAGCGTAGACGGCGGCTCCTACGAGCAGTACTTC. It codes for CASSVDGGSYEQYF.

The V call is TRBV5-1, the J call TRBJ2-1; D might be TRBD2 (6 bases). The CDR3 has 15 amino acids. Per germline, CDR1 SGHRS and CDR2 YFSETQ. V gave up 1 base and J gave up 9 bases, with 17 bases separating them. CDR3 in DNA: TGCGCCAGCAGCTTGATACTGCCCGAGGAGGGTGAGCAGTTCTTC. It specifies CASSLILPEEGEQFF. The full variable domain, its missing parts supplied by reference TRBV5-1 and TRBJ2-1, is KAGVTQTPRYLIKTRGQQVTLSCSPISGHRSVSWYQQTPGQGLQFLFEYFSETQRNKGNFPGRFSGRQFSNSRSEMNVSTLELGDSALYLCASSLILPEEGEQFFGPGTRLTVL.

The CDR3 is CASRSGGLYGYTF. The DNA for the CDR3 is TGTGCCAGCAGGTCAGGGGGACTCTATGGCTACACCTTC. This chain connects TRBV27 to TRBJ1-2; 7 bases are shared with TRBD1. The length of the CDR3 is 13 residues. CDR1 MNHEY and CDR2 SMNVEV come from the germline V gene (reference sequence). After removal of 6 bases from V and 4 bases from J, the junction contained 5 bases not matched to a gene.

The chain joins TRBV14 to TRBJ2-1, with D possibly matching TRBD2 (5 bases). Trimming left V 2 bases short and J 16 bases short, with 18 bases between. Germline V gene sequence: CDR1 SGHDN, CDR2 FVKESK. This CDR3 spans 13 amino acids. The CDR3 here is CASSQRVQRRLFF. The CDR3 DNA reads TGTGCCAGCAGCCAACGGGTCCAGCGGCGACTTTTCTTC. The variable domain in full, with the rest retrieved from reference TRBV14 and TRBJ2-1, is EAGVTQFPSHSVIEKGQTVTLRCDPISGHDNLYWYRRVMGKEIKFLLHFVKESKQDESGMPNNRFLAERTGGTYSTLKVQPAELEDSGVYFCASSQRVQRRLFFGPGTRLTVL.